This TCR beta chain emerged from a study of radiotherapy plus CTLA-4 blockade in lung cancer (dated by TCRdb to 2017 to 2018). For context, the study as a whole: Objective responses occurred in roughly 19% of enrolled patients, and 25% to 40% achieved disease control. The study at large found these results: Early dynamic changes in blood T cell clones, together with increased serum interferon-beta after radiation, were reported as the strongest predictors of response. After treatment with radiotherapy and ipilimumab, TCR clones that originated in tumors expanded in peripheral blood.

In this study, focal radiation therapy paired with CTLA-4 blockade (ipilimumab) was tested in patients who had chemo-refractory metastatic non-small-cell lung cancer. The library was generated by the immunoSEQ multiplex PCR assay. TCRdb holds this immuneACCESS table with in-frame rearrangements only. Some clones are missing; in checked studies, unresolved V genes explain under half, and the rest has no known cause. Within this sample are some 60,000 clones, with 65% to 80% of them counted one time only. Together, the top ten hold 16% of the sample. Comment on this clone: Which antigen it targets is not known. Qualities for individual bases were not recorded, and no much larger clone is one base off.

Here the sequenced sample was peripheral blood, taken from a patient treated with radiotherapy plus ipilimumab. The source of this sequence is a human donor with non-small cell lung cancer who had a complete response to radiotherapy plus ipilimumab.

CDR3 protein: CASSPGQENQPQHF. The DNA is TGCGCCAGCAGCCCGGGACAGGAGAATCAGCCCCAGCATTTT. The chain joins TRBV5-1 to TRBJ1-5, with TRBD1 matching 8 junction bases. CDR1 and CDR2 (SGHRS, YFSETQ) derive from the germline V gene. Germline trimming amounts to 4 bases on V and 4 bases on J, with 4 as the count of junction bases outside the gene matches. Counted from cysteine to phenylalanine, this CDR3 has 14 amino acids. Just the 42-base CDR3 DNA is kept, in frame starting at base 1.